This T cell receptor beta chain comes out of a study of identical twins. Per germline, CDR1 LNHNV and CDR2 YYDKDF (reference sequence). This CDR3 comprises 13 residues. J was trimmed by 10 bases and V by 1 base; bases with no gene match: 3. A single record per CDR3 protein comes from TCRdb applying MiXCR to the 5' RACE reads. Of some 200,000 distinct CDR3 sequences listed, 7.5% are singletons. The sample also formed part of further work on yellow fever vaccine responses in identical twins.

The source material was memory (CD45RO+) T cells sorted from blood. The source is a woman aged 18-35 years in good health. The V gene is TRBV15, the J gene TRBJ2-5, with 10 bases aligning to TRBD1. DNA of the CDR3: TGTGCCACCAGCAGAGGGGACAGGGGCGGCCAGTACTTC. Residues: CATSRGDRGGQYF.